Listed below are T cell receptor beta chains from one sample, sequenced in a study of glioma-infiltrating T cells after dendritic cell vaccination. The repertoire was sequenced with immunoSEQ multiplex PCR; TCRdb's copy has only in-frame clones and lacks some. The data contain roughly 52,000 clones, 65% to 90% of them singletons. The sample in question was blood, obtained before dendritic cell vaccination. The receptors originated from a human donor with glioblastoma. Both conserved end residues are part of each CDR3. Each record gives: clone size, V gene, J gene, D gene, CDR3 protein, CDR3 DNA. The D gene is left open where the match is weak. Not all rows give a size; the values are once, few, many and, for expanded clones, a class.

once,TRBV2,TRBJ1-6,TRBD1,CASRETGANSPLHF,TGTGCCAGCAGAGAGACAGGGGCGAATTCACCCCTCCACTTT
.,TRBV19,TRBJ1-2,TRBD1,CASSIDSGGLYYGYTF,TGTGCCAGTAGTATAGATTCAGGGGGCCTATACTATGGCTACACCTTC
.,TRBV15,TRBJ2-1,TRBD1,CATSRGWGQEYEQFF,TGTGCCACCAGCAGAGGATGGGGACAGGAGTATGAGCAGTTCTTC
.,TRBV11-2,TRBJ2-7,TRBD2,CASRQTSEYEQYF,TGTGCCAGCAGGCAGACTAGCGAGTACGAGCAGTACTTC
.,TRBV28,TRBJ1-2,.,CASSLGNRVGGYTF,TGTGCCAGCAGTTTGGGGAACAGGGTGGGCGGCTACACCTTC
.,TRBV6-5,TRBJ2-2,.,CASNDRLTGELFF,TGTGCCAGCAACGACAGGTTGACCGGGGAGCTGTTTTTT
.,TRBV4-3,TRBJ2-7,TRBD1,CASSQGQGAYEQYF,TGCGCCAGCAGCCAGGGACAGGGGGCCTACGAGCAGTACTTC
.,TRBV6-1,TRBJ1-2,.,CASTATNYGYTF,TGTGCCAGCACCGCGACTAACTATGGCTACACCTTC
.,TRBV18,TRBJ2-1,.,CASSPRDSNEQFF,TGTGCCAGCTCACCACGCGATTCCAATGAGCAGTTCTTC
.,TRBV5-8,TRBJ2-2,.,CASTPQGQLNTGELFF,TGTGCCAGCACACCCCAAGGACAGTTAAACACCGGGGAGCTGTTTTTT
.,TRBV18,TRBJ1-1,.,CASSPKEENTEAFF,TGTGCCAGCTCACCTAAGGAGGAGAACACTGAAGCTTTCTTT
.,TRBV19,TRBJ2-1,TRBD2,CASSPRLAGGSMSSYNEQFF,TGTGCCAGTAGTCCACGACTAGCGGGAGGGTCGATGAGCTCCTACAATGAGCAGTTCTTC
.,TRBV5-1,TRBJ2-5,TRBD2,CASSPGQRGSETQYF,TGCGCCAGCAGCCCAGGTCAGCGGGGGTCGGAGACCCAGTACTTC
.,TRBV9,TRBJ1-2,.,CASSGYRDPGYTF,TGTGCCAGCAGCGGGTACAGGGATCCAGGCTACACCTTC
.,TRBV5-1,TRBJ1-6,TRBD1,CASSPEGQGRNSPLHF,TGCGCCAGCAGCCCGGAAGGACAGGGTCGGAATTCACCCCTCCACTTT
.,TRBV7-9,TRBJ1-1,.,CASSFEGLLNTEAFF,TGTGCCAGCAGCTTCGAAGGACTCTTGAACACTGAAGCTTTCTTT
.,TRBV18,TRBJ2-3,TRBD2,CASSPGGYRLAGLTDTQYF,TGTGCCAGCTCACCCGGCGGATATCGACTAGCGGGGCTCACAGATACGCAGTATTTT
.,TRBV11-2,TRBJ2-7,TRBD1,CASSPDRTLYEQYF,TGTGCCAGCAGTCCGGACAGGACCCTTTACGAGCAGTACTTC
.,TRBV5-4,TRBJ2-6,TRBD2,CASSLVTRGLSGANVLTF,TGTGCCAGCAGCTTGGTCACTAGGGGACTATCTGGGGCCAACGTCCTGACTTTC
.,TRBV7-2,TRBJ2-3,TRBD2,CASSQRLAGNTDTQYF,TGTGCCAGCAGCCAACGACTAGCGGGAAACACAGATACGCAGTATTTT
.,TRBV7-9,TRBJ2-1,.,CASHQYNEQFF,TGTGCCAGCCACCAGTACAATGAGCAGTTCTTC
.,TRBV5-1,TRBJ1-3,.,CASSLQPQKSSGNTIYF,TGCGCCAGCAGCTTGCAACCCCAAAAGAGCTCTGGAAACACCATATATTTT
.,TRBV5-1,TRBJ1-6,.,CASSLEGGTNSPLHF,TGCGCCAGCAGCTTGGAAGGAGGGACTAATTCACCCCTCCACTTT
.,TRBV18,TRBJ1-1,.,CASSPPSAGSEAFF,TGTGCCAGCTCACCACCGTCCGCAGGTTCTGAAGCTTTCTTT
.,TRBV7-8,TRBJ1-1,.,CASSFTDSEAFF,TGTGCCAGCAGCTTCACGGACAGTGAAGCTTTCTTT
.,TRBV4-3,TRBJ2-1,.,CASSQDLSLAAYNEQFF,TGCGCCAGCAGCCAAGATCTCTCACTAGCCGCCTACAATGAGCAGTTCTTC
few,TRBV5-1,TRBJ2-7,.,CASSLWQGTTYEQYF,TGCGCCAGCAGCTTGTGGCAGGGGACAACCTACGAGCAGTACTTC
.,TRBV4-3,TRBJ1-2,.,CASSRTDRDYGYTF,TGCGCCAGCAGCCGAACCGACAGAGACTATGGCTACACCTTC
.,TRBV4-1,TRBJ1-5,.,CASSPNVQSHQPQHF,TGCGCCAGCAGCCCGAACGTACAGTCTCATCAGCCCCAGCATTTT
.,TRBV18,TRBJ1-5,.,CASSPSLSWNQPQHF,TGTGCCAGCTCACCGTCTCTTAGTTGGAATCAGCCCCAGCATTTT
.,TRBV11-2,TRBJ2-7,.,CASSFGQPGSYEQYF,TGTGCCAGCAGCTTCGGACAGCCCGGCTCCTACGAGCAGTACTTC